This is a list of T cell receptor beta chains from one sample in a study of blood T cell repertoires in COVID-19. Using immunoSEQ multiplex PCR, the repertoire was profiled, and TCRdb retains in-frame clones only, with some absent. The repertoire has over 150,000 clones, about 90% of them found once; the top ten carry 0.5% to 0.6%. Source material: peripheral blood. These receptors came from a man between 50 and 59 years old with acute or convalescent COVID-19. CDR3s include the opening cysteine and the closing phenylalanine or tryptophan. The D gene is left open where the match is weak. The size entry is marked missing in some rows and otherwise reads once, few, many or a size class.

D	V	size	J	CDR3	DNA
TRBD1	TRBV5-1	-	TRBJ1-1	CASSLWTGGKGTEAFF	TGCGCCAGCAGCTTGTGGACAGGGGGTAAGGGAACTGAAGCTTTCTTT
-	TRBV5-8	-	TRBJ2-6	CASSLVVNSGANVLTF	TGTGCCAGCAGCTTGGTAGTGAACTCTGGGGCCAACGTCCTGACTTTC
-	TRBV24-1	-	TRBJ2-1	CATSDPEAGSYNEQFF	TGTGCCACCAGTGATCCCGAAGCTGGCTCCTACAATGAGCAGTTCTTC
TRBD1	TRBV5-6	-	TRBJ1-6	CASSFGTAPLSPLHF	TGTGCCAGCAGCTTCGGGACAGCCCCATTATCACCCCTCCACTTT
-	TRBV5-1	-	TRBJ2-2	CASSFGDWNTGELFF	TGCGCCAGCAGCTTCGGGGACTGGAACACCGGGGAGCTGTTTTTT
-	TRBV7-6	-	TRBJ1-3	CASSLSGNTIYF	TGTGCCAGCAGCTTAAGCGGAAACACCATATATTTT
TRBD1	TRBV28	-	TRBJ1-2	CASRTQGAYGYTF	TGTGCCAGCAGGACACAGGGGGCCTATGGCTACACCTTC
TRBD2	TRBV10-3	once	TRBJ2-7	CAIKGTSVPDYEQYF	TGTGCCATCAAAGGGACTAGCGTACCAGACTACGAGCAGTACTTC
TRBD1	TRBV19	-	TRBJ2-5	CASSSQGQETQYF	TGTGCCAGTAGTTCACAGGGGCAAGAGACCCAGTACTTC
-	TRBV23-1	-	TRBJ2-2	CASSQRRQDSTGELFF	TGCGCCAGCAGTCAACGCCGACAGGATTCCACCGGGGAGCTGTTTTTT
-	TRBV24-1	-	TRBJ2-2	CATSEPGAGTGELFF	TGTGCCACCAGTGAGCCAGGGGCGGGCACCGGGGAGCTGTTTTTT